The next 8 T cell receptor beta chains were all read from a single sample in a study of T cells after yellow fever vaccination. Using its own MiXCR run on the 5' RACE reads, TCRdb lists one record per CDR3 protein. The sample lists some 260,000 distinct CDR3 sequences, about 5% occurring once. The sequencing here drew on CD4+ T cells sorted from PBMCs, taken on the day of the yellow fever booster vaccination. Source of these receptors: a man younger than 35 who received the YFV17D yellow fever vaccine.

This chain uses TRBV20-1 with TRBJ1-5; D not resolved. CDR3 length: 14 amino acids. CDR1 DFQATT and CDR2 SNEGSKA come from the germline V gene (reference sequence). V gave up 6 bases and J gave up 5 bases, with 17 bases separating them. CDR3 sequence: CSAQVPLGDQPQHF. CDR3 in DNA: TGCAGTGCCCAGGTCCCTTTAGGAGATCAGCCCCAGCATTTT.

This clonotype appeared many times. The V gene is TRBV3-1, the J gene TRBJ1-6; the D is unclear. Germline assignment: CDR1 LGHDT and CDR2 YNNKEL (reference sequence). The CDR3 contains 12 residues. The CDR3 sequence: CASEGGNSPLHF. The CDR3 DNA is TGTGCGAGCGAAGGTGGTAATTCACCCCTCCACTTT.

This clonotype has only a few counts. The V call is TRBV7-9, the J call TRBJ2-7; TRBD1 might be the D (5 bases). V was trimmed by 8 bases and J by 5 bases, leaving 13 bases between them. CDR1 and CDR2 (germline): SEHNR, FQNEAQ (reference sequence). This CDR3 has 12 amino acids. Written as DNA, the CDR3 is TGTGCCAGCGCAAGGGGAAAGAACGAGCAGTACGTC. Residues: CASARGKNEQYV.

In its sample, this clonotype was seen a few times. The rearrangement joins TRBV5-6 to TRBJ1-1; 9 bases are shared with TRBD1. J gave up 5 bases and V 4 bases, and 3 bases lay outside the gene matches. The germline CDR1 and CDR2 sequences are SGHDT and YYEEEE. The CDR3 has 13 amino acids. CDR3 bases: TGTGCCAGCAGCACCGGGACAGGGACTGAAGCTTTCTTT. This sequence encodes CASSTGTGTEAFF.

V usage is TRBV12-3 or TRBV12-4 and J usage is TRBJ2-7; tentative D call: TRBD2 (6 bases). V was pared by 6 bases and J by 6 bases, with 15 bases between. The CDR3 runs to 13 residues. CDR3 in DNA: TGTGCCAGCAGACATCCGGGACTTGGCGAGCAGTACTTC. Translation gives CASRHPGLGEQYF.

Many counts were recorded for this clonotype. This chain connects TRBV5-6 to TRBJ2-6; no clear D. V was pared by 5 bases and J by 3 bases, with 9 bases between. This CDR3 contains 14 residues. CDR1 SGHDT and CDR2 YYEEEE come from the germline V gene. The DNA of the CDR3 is TGTGCCAGCAGACGAACTGGTGGGGCCAACGTCCTGACTTTC. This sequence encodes CASRRTGGANVLTF.

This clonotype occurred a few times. For the CDR3, the DNA is TGTGCCAGCAGCGTTCCGGGACAGGTCTCTGGAAACACCATATATTTT. Its protein product is CASSVPGQVSGNTIYF. V gene TRBV5-6 combines with J gene TRBJ1-3; 8 nucleotides agree with TRBD1. Germline-derived CDR1 and CDR2 are SGHDT and YYEEEE. The CDR3 has 16 residues. V lost 4 bases and J lost 0; bases outside the gene matches: 6.

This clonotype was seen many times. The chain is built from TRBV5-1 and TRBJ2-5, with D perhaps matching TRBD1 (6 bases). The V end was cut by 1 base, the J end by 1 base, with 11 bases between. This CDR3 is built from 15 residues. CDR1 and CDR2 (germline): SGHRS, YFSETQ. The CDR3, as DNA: TGCGCCAGCAGCTTGACAGGGATGGTCCAAGAGACCCAGTACTTC. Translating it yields CASSLTGMVQETQYF.